What follows are 14 T cell receptor beta chains derived from one specimen sequenced in a study of blood T cell repertoires in COVID-19. The method was immunoSEQ multiplex PCR; TCRdb's version includes in-frame clones alone and lacks a portion of them. The table has about 150,000 clones, around 80% seen once. The sequencing sample was made of peripheral blood. The receptors derive from a human donor with acute or convalescent COVID-19. The donor label of this sample is uncertain.

The rearrangement joins TRBV19 to TRBJ1-4; D possibly corresponds to TRBD1 (5 bases). Per germline, CDR1 LNHDA and CDR2 SQIVND (reference sequence). The CDR3 sequence is 13 residues long. Trimming removed 5 bases from V and 8 bases from J, with 12 bases in between. CDR3 nucleotide sequence: TGTGCCAGTAGTGCAGGGCCTTACGAAAAACTGTTTTTT. This sequence encodes CASSAGPYEKLFF.

This clone has more than one count but fewer than ten. The chain recombines TRBV2 with TRBJ1-2; D gene unclear. CDR1 is SNHLY, CDR2 FYNNEI, per germline. CDR3 size: 13 residues. V shed 1 base and J shed 3 bases, with 6 bases lying between them. The CDR3 here is CASSEVAYYGYTF. In DNA form, the CDR3 reads TGTGCCAGCAGTGAAGTGGCCTACTATGGCTACACCTTC.

This chain joins TRBV30 and TRBJ1-2; 10 positions match TRBD1. Germline V gene lookup returns CDR1 GTSNPN and CDR2 SVGIG (reference sequence). V dropped 4 bases and J dropped 2; count of bases not matched to a gene: 10. The CDR3 consists of 16 residues. The CDR3 DNA follows: TGTGCCTGGAACCCGAGGGGGACAGGGGAGAACTATGGCTACACCTTC. It yields the protein CAWNPRGTGENYGYTF.

The rearrangement links TRBV18 to TRBJ1-5, with 7 bases that match TRBD1. Trimming at V came to 3 bases and at J to 4 bases, leaving 6 bases not matched to a gene. The CDR3 is 15 residues long. Germline V gene sequence: CDR1 KGHSH, CDR2 LQKENI. CDR3: CASSPTGQRNQPQHF. CDR3 nucleotides: TGTGCCAGCTCACCGACAGGGCAGAGAAATCAGCCCCAGCATTTT.

The chain couples TRBV11-2 to TRBJ1-2, with D possibly TRBD1 on 5 matching bases. Deletions cut 0 bases from V and 6 bases from J, with 8 bases between. From germline, CDR1 is SGHAT and CDR2 FQNNGV. This CDR3 has 13 amino acids. In DNA form, the CDR3 reads TGTGCCAGCAGCTTAGAGCCAGGGAATGGCTACACCTTC. Protein sequence: CASSLEPGNGYTF.

This rearrangement joins TRBV30 to TRBJ1-1, with 7 bases identical to TRBD1. Germline values: CDR1 GTSNPN, CDR2 SVGIG (reference sequence). The CDR3 spans 14 residues. V lost 2 bases and J lost 7; bases outside the gene matches: 10. CDR3 coding DNA: TGTGCCTGGAGTCTCCAGGGGGTTTATGGTGAAGCTTTCTTT. It codes for CAWSLQGVYGEAFF.

This chain joins TRBV7-9 and TRBJ2-7; D gene unclear. CDR1 is SEHNR and CDR2 is FQNEAQ in the germline V gene (reference sequence). The CDR3 extends over 12 amino acids. The V end lost 3 bases, the J end lost 5 bases, and 8 bases lay between the germline ends. The CDR3 here is CASSLVGDEQYF. As DNA, the CDR3 is TGTGCCAGCAGCTTGGTTGGAGACGAGCAGTACTTC. Combining the CDR3 with reference TRBV7-9 and TRBJ2-7 gives the whole variable domain DTGVSQNPRHKITKRGQNVTFRCDPISEHNRLYWYRQTLGQGPEFLTYFQNEAQLEKSRLLSDRFSAERPKGSFSTLEIQRTEQGDSAMYLCASSLVGDEQYFGPGTRLTVT.

This rearrangement joins TRBV6-1 to TRBJ1-5, with D unclear. Germline loops: CDR1 MNHNS, CDR2 SASEGT. The CDR3 loop spans 15 amino acids. Trimming cost V 3 bases and J 2 bases, with 11 bases left between them. The CDR3 is CASSDRKLGNQPQHF. The CDR3 DNA reads as TGTGCCAGCAGTGATAGAAAGCTCGGCAATCAGCCCCAGCATTTT.

This chain joins TRBV7-9 and TRBJ1-6; D remains ambiguous. The CDR3 consists of 14 residues. Germline assignment: CDR1 SEHNR and CDR2 FQNEAQ (reference sequence). The V end was cut by 3 bases, the J end by 9 bases, with 12 bases between. CDR3: CASSFGVIGSPLHF. The CDR3 DNA reads TGTGCCAGCAGCTTTGGAGTTATAGGTTCACCCCTCCACTTT. Filled out from reference TRBV7-9 and TRBJ1-6, the complete variable domain reads DTGVSQNPRHKITKRGQNVTFRCDPISEHNRLYWYRQTLGQGPEFLTYFQNEAQLEKSRLLSDRFSAERPKGSFSTLEIQRTEQGDSAMYLCASSFGVIGSPLHFGNGTRLTVT.

The V and J genes are TRBV7-9 and TRBJ2-7; 8 bases are shared with TRBD2. CDR1 and CDR2 from the germline V gene are SEHNR and FQNEAQ (reference sequence). The CDR3 totals 15 residues. V lost 5 bases, J lost 6 bases, and 12 bases stayed unmatched. The CDR3, as DNA: TGTGCCAGCAGCCTCTGGGCGGGGGGCCCCCGCGAGCAGTACTTC. Amino acid sequence: CASSLWAGGPREQYF.

This chain joins TRBV5-1 and TRBJ2-2; unclear D gene. Germline values: CDR1 SGHRS, CDR2 YFSETQ. The CDR3 consists of 12 residues. The germline V and J ends were trimmed by 1 base and 7 bases, with 5 bases remaining between them. CDR3 DNA: TGCGCCAGCAGCTTGATCAACGGGGAGCTGTTTTTT. Protein sequence: CASSLINGELFF.

The chain joins TRBV27 to TRBJ2-2; 9 bases line up with TRBD1. The germline V gene encodes CDR1 MNHEY and CDR2 SMNVEV (reference sequence). The CDR3 consists of 16 residues. The V and J ends lost 6 bases and 5 bases, in that order; junction bases with no gene match: 10. The CDR3 protein is CASSPSGQGPTGELFF. The DNA of the CDR3 is TGTGCCAGCAGCCCTTCGGGACAGGGACCAACCGGGGAGCTGTTTTTT.

The V and J genes are TRBV30 and TRBJ2-7; 7 positions agree with TRBD1. This CDR3 contains 13 residues. CDR1 is GTSNPN and CDR2 is SVGIG in the germline V gene (reference sequence). The junction had 6 bases not matched to a gene; V was cut back by 5 bases and J by 2 bases. The CDR3, as DNA: TGTGCCTGGGGAACCGGGACAGCCTACGAGCAGTACTTC. This gives the protein CAWGTGTAYEQYF.

The chain recombines TRBV11-2 with TRBJ2-2; D unclear. The V gene lost 4 bases and the J gene lost 6 bases, with 6 bases spanning the gap. Per the germline V gene, CDR1 is SGHAT and CDR2 is FQNNGV. The CDR3 extends over 12 amino acids. DNA for the CDR3: TGTGCCAGCAGCTCACTCCCCGGGGAGCTGTTTTTT. Translated, it gives CASSSLPGELFF. The variable domain in full, completed from reference TRBV11-2 and TRBJ2-2, reads EAGVAQSPRYKIIEKRQSVAFWCNPISGHATLYWYQQILGQGPKLLIQFQNNGVVDDSQLPKDRFSAERLKGVDSTLKIQPAKLEDSAVYLCASSSLPGELFFGEGSRLTVL.